This is a list of T cell receptor beta chains from one sample in a study of CD8+ T cells in alopecia areata. The table came from immunoSEQ multiplex PCR; TCRdb's copy has only in-frame clones and leaves some out. This table holds 89,000 or so clones, about 53% found once. Sequenced sample: NKG2D-high CD8+ T cells sorted from blood. The receptors come from a human donor with alopecia areata. CDR3s include the opening cysteine and the closing phenylalanine or tryptophan. The order of the fields is V gene, D gene, J gene, clone size, CDR3 DNA, CDR3 protein. D genes are given only for firm matches. Clone size is given for some rows only: seen once, a few or many times, or a class if the clone is expanded.

V: TRBV2
D: TRBD1
J: TRBJ2-7
size: -
DNA: TGTGCCAGCAGCGAACCAGGGGGTCTCCACGAGCAGTACTTC
CDR3: CASSEPGGLHEQYF

V: TRBV30
D: -
J: TRBJ2-2
size: -
DNA: TGTGCCTGGAGTGACACCTTCTTGGAGGAGCTGTTTTTT
CDR3: CAWSDTFLEELFF

V: TRBV7-3
D: TRBD2
J: TRBJ2-3
size: -
DNA: TGTGCCAGCAGCTGGAGCGGGGCGGGAGATACGCAGTATTTT
CDR3: CASSWSGAGDTQYF

V: TRBV13
D: -
J: TRBJ2-7
size: few
DNA: TGTGCCAGCACCCCCTATCCGGAACGGGAGCAGTACTTC
CDR3: CASTPYPEREQYF

V: TRBV7-9
D: TRBD1
J: TRBJ2-3
size: -
DNA: TGTGCCAGCAGCCAACAGGGGTGGACAGATACGCAGTATTTT
CDR3: CASSQQGWTDTQYF

V: TRBV30
D: -
J: TRBJ2-5
size: -
DNA: TGTGCCTGGAGTGAACCGGACAGACTAATCCAAGAGACCCAGTACTTC
CDR3: CAWSEPDRLIQETQYF

V: TRBV5-6
D: -
J: TRBJ2-7
size: -
DNA: TGTGCCAGCAGCTTGGGCCCGGAGCAGTACTTC
CDR3: CASSLGPEQYF

V: TRBV27
D: -
J: TRBJ2-1
size: -
DNA: TGTGCCAGCACTAGGACTCGGTCCTACAATGAGCAGTTCTTC
CDR3: CASTRTRSYNEQFF

V: TRBV9
D: -
J: TRBJ2-2
size: -
DNA: TGTGCCAGCAGCGTAGTTAACGGTTCCACGAACACCGGGGAGCTGTTTTTT
CDR3: CASSVVNGSTNTGELFF

V: TRBV2
D: -
J: TRBJ2-1
size: few
DNA: TGTGCCAGCACTGCCCCCACTGACCCGGAGCAGTTCTTC
CDR3: CASTAPTDPEQFF